Below, 20 T cell receptor beta chains from the same sample are listed, as sequenced in a study of blood T cell repertoires in COVID-19. Here immunoSEQ multiplex PCR was the method, and the copy in TCRdb shows in-frame clones only, minus some. This sample yields 250,000 or so clones, of which less than 90% are seen a single time; approximately 2% belongs to the top ten. The sample comprised peripheral blood. The receptor set was obtained from a man aged 25 to 45 with active or convalescent COVID-19.

The chain couples TRBV7-9 to TRBJ1-2; a weak D match, TRBD1 (6 bases). The V and J ends lost 1 base and 7 bases respectively, with 13 bases between them. This CDR3 contains 14 residues. The V gene's germline CDR1 is SEHNR and CDR2 FQNEAQ (reference sequence). The CDR3: CASSLGGQSPGYTF. CDR3 nucleotide sequence: TGTGCCAGCAGCTTAGGCGGACAGTCCCCTGGCTACACCTTC.

The chain joins TRBV4-1 to TRBJ1-6; the match to TRBD1 covers 11 bases. The CDR3 loop spans 15 amino acids. Germline trimming cut 4 bases from V and 5 bases from J; bases unmatched to any gene: 1. Germline CDR1 MGHRA, CDR2 YSYEKL. CDR3 region: CASSLGQGDNSPLHF. As DNA, the CDR3 is TGCGCCAGCAGCCTGGGACAGGGGGATAATTCACCCCTCCACTTT.

The chain couples TRBV5-1 to TRBJ2-2, with 7 bases lining up with TRBD1. Trimming at V came to 5 bases and at J to 3 bases, leaving 22 bases not matched to a gene. The germline gives CDR1 SGHRS, CDR2 YFSETQ. The CDR3 is made up of 20 amino acids. The CDR3 protein is CASRHPTGVDWEEDTGELFF. The CDR3 DNA reads as TGCGCCAGCAGACACCCAACAGGGGTGGATTGGGAAGAGGACACCGGGGAGCTGTTTTTT.

The chain uses TRBV18 and TRBJ1-5; 7 bases agree with TRBD1. Germline V CDR1 and CDR2: KGHSH, LQKENI. The CDR3 is 18 residues long. V lost 3 bases to trimming and J lost 0 bases; unmatched junction nucleotides: 11. CDR3 protein: CASSPPRTGQVSNQPQHF. The CDR3 region has the DNA TGTGCCAGCTCACCGCCACGAACAGGACAGGTTAGCAATCAGCCCCAGCATTTT.

The V call is TRBV7-8, the J call TRBJ2-7; 14 nucleotides align to TRBD2. The germline V gene encodes CDR1 SGHVS and CDR2 FQNEAQ. This CDR3 spans 18 amino acids. Trimming removed 5 bases from V and 0 bases from J; junction bases left unmatched: 9. As DNA, the CDR3 is TGTGCCAGCAGCACAAACCCGGGACTAGCGGGGGTCTCCTACGAGCAGTACTTC. Translated, it gives CASSTNPGLAGVSYEQYF.

The chain recombines TRBV3-1 (or the pseudogene TRBV3-2) with TRBJ2-3; D is perhaps TRBD2 (7 bases). Germline loops: CDR1 LGHDT, CDR2 YNNKEL (reference sequence). V lost 0 bases and J lost 6, with 19 bases in between. The CDR3 length is 17 residues. The CDR3, as DNA: TGTGCCAGCAGCCAAGATCGGGGGCTAGCGGCATGGGATACGCAGTATTTT. Its protein is CASSQDRGLAAWDTQYF.

The gene calls are TRBV6-6 and TRBJ2-7; D possibly corresponds to TRBD2 (5 bases). Germline values: CDR1 MNHNY, CDR2 SVGAGI (reference sequence). The CDR3 runs 15 residues. Trimming removed 4 bases from V and 3 bases from J, with 16 bases in between. This CDR3 is CASSSLPGINYEQYF. The CDR3 nucleotides read TGTGCCAGCAGTTCCTTACCGGGGATCAACTACGAGCAGTACTTC.

This clone came up once. The J gene is TRBJ2-1, the V gene TRBV4-1; 9 bases agree with TRBD1. The V and J ends lost 0 bases and 9 bases, in that order; junction bases with no gene match: 9. CDR1 is MGHRA, CDR2 YSYEKL, per germline. The CDR3 covers 16 residues. Here the CDR3 DNA reads TGCGCCAGCAGCCAAGATGGGACAGGGCAATCAGGTGAGCAGTTCTTC. Protein product: CASSQDGTGQSGEQFF.

The gene calls are TRBV5-6 and TRBJ2-7; D unresolved. Germline V gene lookup returns CDR1 SGHDT and CDR2 YYEEEE. The CDR3 sequence is 14 residues long. The ends were cut back, 0 bases at V and 3 bases at J, with 10 bases in the middle. The CDR3 is CASSLGEAHYEQYF. CDR3 coding DNA: TGTGCCAGCAGCTTGGGAGAGGCCCACTACGAGCAGTACTTC.

The chain employs TRBV5-1 and TRBJ1-1; TRBD1 agrees at 9 bases. Germline CDR1 reads SGHRS; CDR2 reads YFSETQ. The CDR3 has 17 residues. The trim removed 4 bases at V and 0 bases at J, leaving 10 bases unmatched. CDR3 sequence reads: CASSRSTGGLVNTEAFF. CDR3 nucleotides: TGCGCCAGCAGCCGTAGTACAGGGGGCTTGGTGAACACTGAAGCTTTCTTT.

V is TRBV30 and J is TRBJ1-4; TRBD1 might be the D (5 bases). V lost 4 bases and J 7 bases, leaving 13 bases between the germline ends. The CDR3 sequence is 13 residues long. The germline gives CDR1 GTSNPN, CDR2 SVGIG (reference sequence). The CDR3 DNA reads as TGTGCCTGGACCCCAGGGCCGCTTGAAAAACTGTTTTTT. This codes for CAWTPGPLEKLFF.

This clone occurred once. The rearrangement links TRBV11-2 to TRBJ2-2; maybe TRBD2 (7 bases). Germline V gene data show CDR1 as SGHAT and CDR2 as FQNNGV. CDR3 length: 16 amino acids. Between the trimmed V and J ends, which lost 0 bases and 6 bases, there was a span of 14 bases. CDR3 coding DNA: TGTGCCAGCAGCTTAGATGTTACGGGGGGCCCCGGGGAGCTGTTTTTT. Protein: CASSLDVTGGPGELFF.

The J gene is TRBJ1-6, the V gene TRBV28, with 8 bases identical to TRBD1. CDR3 length equals 15 residues. The V segment lost 4 bases and the J segment 9 bases; nucleotides outside the gene matches: 8. Germline values: CDR1 MDHEN, CDR2 SYDVKM. The CDR3 is CASSSRTGSTSPLHF. In DNA, the CDR3 is TGTGCCAGCAGTTCAAGGACAGGGTCGACTTCACCCCTCCACTTT.

V usage is TRBV5-1 and J usage is TRBJ1-4, with D perhaps TRBD1 (5 bases). The V end was cut by 7 bases, the J end by 0 bases, with 13 bases between. The CDR3 has 15 residues. The germline gives CDR1 SGHRS, CDR2 YFSETQ. This chain's CDR3 is CASGQGAATNEKLFF. CDR3 in DNA: TGCGCCAGCGGGCAAGGGGCGGCAACTAATGAAAAACTGTTTTTT.

V usage is TRBV6-4 and J usage is TRBJ2-6, with D unresolved. CDR3 size: 16 residues. V was clipped by 0 bases and J by 0 bases, with 6 bases between them. CDR1 and CDR2 from the germline V gene are MRHNA and SNTAGT. CDR3 region: CASSDSTGSGANVLTF. In DNA form, the CDR3 reads TGTGCCAGCAGTGACTCGACGGGCTCTGGGGCCAACGTCCTGACTTTC.

The chain uses TRBV29-1 and TRBJ1-1; D possibly corresponds to TRBD1 (6 bases). Germline V gives CDR1 SQVTM, CDR2 ANQGSEA. Trimming shortened V by 7 bases and J by 6 bases, and 15 bases separated the two germline ends. This CDR3 is 12 amino acids long. The CDR3 here is CSGENRVAEAFF. CDR3 DNA: TGCAGCGGAGAAAACAGGGTCGCTGAAGCTTTCTTT.

A few counts support this clone. V is TRBV5-5 and J is TRBJ1-2; D is unclear. The CDR3 runs to 13 residues. Looked up from germline, CDR1 is SGHKS and CDR2 is YYEKEE (reference sequence). The V gene lost 4 bases and the J gene lost 9 bases, with 16 bases spanning the gap. CDR3 loop: CASSLRGFSSYTF. CDR3 DNA: TGTGCCAGCAGCCTCCGAGGGTTTTCGAGCTACACCTTC.

The rearrangement links TRBV28 to TRBJ2-5, with TRBD1 matching over 7 bases. CDR1 MDHEN and CDR2 SYDVKM come from the germline V gene. CDR3 length: 17 amino acids. V dropped 4 bases and J dropped 6; count of bases not matched to a gene: 17. The CDR3: CASSYYIQGPGEKTQYF. The CDR3 bases are TGTGCCAGCAGTTACTACATACAGGGGCCCGGGGAAAAGACCCAGTACTTC.

The chain couples TRBV19 to TRBJ2-1; 9 nucleotides line up with TRBD1. The CDR3 extends over 14 amino acids. The germline gives CDR1 LNHDA, CDR2 SQIVND (reference sequence). Trimming at V came to 4 bases and at J to 12 bases, leaving 10 bases not matched to a gene. CDR3 amino acids: CASSRTGTGRAQFF. DNA for the CDR3: TGTGCCAGTAGTAGGACAGGGACAGGGCGGGCGCAGTTCTTC.

The count of this clone is one. This chain connects TRBV2 to TRBJ2-2; possible D gene TRBD1, 6 bases. V gave up 4 bases and J gave up 5 bases, with 8 bases separating them. Germline CDR1 is SNHLY and CDR2 is FYNNEI. CDR3 length: 13 amino acids. The CDR3 region has the DNA TGTGCCAGCAGTGGACAGGAAACCGGGGAGCTGTTTTTT. Translation: CASSGQETGELFF.